This entry lists 15 T cell receptor beta chains sequenced from one sample in a study of T cell repertoires in urothelial bladder cancer. Libraries were prepared by immunoSEQ multiplex PCR; TCRdb keeps only in-frame clonotypes and omits some of them. Of 10,000 or so clones listed, about two thirds are singletons. Sequenced input: tumor-infiltrating cells from bladder cancer. These receptor sequences come from a human donor with a benign inflammatory bladder lesion.

V is TRBV18 and J is TRBJ1-1, with D possibly being TRBD1 (5 bases). Between the trimmed V and J ends, which lost 0 bases and 6 bases, there was a span of 14 bases. Germline V gives CDR1 KGHSH, CDR2 LQKENI. The CDR3 length is 15 residues. CDR3 residues: CASSPPVGGWAEAFF. The CDR3 region has the DNA TGTGCCAGCTCACCACCGGTCGGGGGTTGGGCTGAAGCTTTCTTT.

The chain is built from TRBV5-1 and TRBJ2-5, with D perhaps given as TRBD1 or TRBD2 (5 bases each). Trimming pared 3 bases from V and 1 base from J, leaving 10 bases between. The CDR3 covers 14 residues. The germline V gene has CDR1 SGHRS and CDR2 YFSETQ. The CDR3 protein is CASSWDLGQETQYF. In nucleotides, the CDR3 is TGCGCCAGCAGCTGGGACCTGGGCCAAGAGACCCAGTACTTC.

The chain joins TRBV11-3 to TRBJ2-3; tentative D call: TRBD2 (6 bases). The CDR3 contains 14 residues. The V and J ends lost 5 bases and 0 bases respectively, with 9 bases between them. Germline loops: CDR1 SGHNT, CDR2 YENEEA. CDR3: CASSPGTSTDTQYF. The CDR3 DNA follows: TGTGCCAGCAGCCCCGGGACTAGCACAGATACGCAGTATTTT.

The chain uses TRBV4-1 and TRBJ2-3, with a weak D call TRBD2 (5 bases). Trimming stripped 2 bases from V and 2 bases from J, with 17 bases between. Germline V gene data show CDR1 as MGHRA and CDR2 as YSYEKL. The CDR3 spans 17 residues. The CDR3 coding sequence is TGCGCCAGCAGCCAACGAGGGAGCGCTACCCTCACAGATACGCAGTATTTT. Its protein product is CASSQRGSATLTDTQYF.

This clone was seen only a few times. The chain joins TRBV10-2 to TRBJ1-6, with D maybe TRBD1 (5 bases). V was cut by 2 bases and J by 5 bases, with 10 bases left in between. Germline V gene sequence: CDR1 WSHSY, CDR2 SAAADI. This CDR3 contains 15 residues. CDR3 bases: TGCGCCAGCAGTGAGGCGCAGGGTAATAATTCACCCCTCCACTTT. Amino acid sequence: CASSEAQGNNSPLHF.

This clone was recorded only once. The chain carries TRBV7-9 and TRBJ2-3, with D maybe TRBD2 (5 bases). Trimming took off 4 bases at V and 2 bases at J, with 13 bases between the two ends. Germline CDR1 and CDR2: SEHNR and FQNEAQ (reference sequence). CDR3 length: 15 amino acids. The CDR3 here is CASSSDGVYTDTQYF. In nucleotides, the CDR3 is TGTGCCAGCAGCTCCGACGGGGTTTACACAGATACGCAGTATTTT.

Comments on this clone: Since no conserved phenylalanine or tryptophan closes the CDR3, a read error is the likely cause. The limits of the CDR3 on the DNA are not certain, so only TCRdb's listed CDR3 is given. The chain employs TRBV7-6 and TRBJ2-7; the listed D gene, TRBD2, was not tested against the DNA. Germline CDR1 SGHVS, CDR2 FNYEAQ. The CDR3 adds up to 11 amino acids, both ends counted. The CDR3 region is CASSSGRRGQP.

The chain joins TRBV11-1 to TRBJ1-1, with 8 bases that match TRBD1. V lost 5 bases and J lost 11; bases outside the gene matches: 7. The length of the CDR3 is 12 residues. CDR1 is SGHAT, CDR2 FQDESV, per germline (reference sequence). CDR3 amino acids: CASSEDRGDAFF. In DNA, the CDR3 is TGTGCCAGCAGCGAAGACAGGGGTGATGCTTTCTTT.

As to this clone: This could be a read error, since a much larger clone is one nucleotide away. The gene calls are TRBV6-1 and TRBJ2-5, with 8 bases fitting TRBD2. The end of the DNA is better explained by TRBJ2-7, so the J call may be wrong. CDR3 length: 15 residues. CDR1 and CDR2 (germline): MNHNS, SASEGT. The CDR3 coding sequence is TGTGCCAGCAGTGAAATCGGGGGGGCTGGCTACGAGCAGTACTTC. Its translation is CASSEIGGAGYEQYF.

V usage is TRBV5-6 and J usage is TRBJ2-5; tentatively, D is TRBD1 or TRBD2 (5 bases each). V lost 0 bases and J lost 4, with 10 bases in between. CDR1 and CDR2 (germline): SGHDT, YYEEEE. The CDR3 length is 14 residues. In DNA form, the CDR3 reads TGTGCCAGCAGCTTGGGGGGGTCCGGAGAGACCCAGTACTTC. It translates to CASSLGGSGETQYF.

The chain employs TRBV9 and TRBJ1-5; D might be TRBD1 (5 bases). This CDR3 has 13 residues. V lost 6 bases and J 9 bases, leaving 16 bases between the germline ends. Germline V lookup: CDR1 SGDLS, CDR2 YYNGEE. CDR3 sequence reads: CASNRTAVGPQHF. DNA for the CDR3: TGTGCCAGCAACAGGACGGCCGTTGGGCCCCAGCATTTT.

The V call is TRBV2, the J call TRBJ2-7; TRBD1 matches at 7 bases. Trimming cost V 6 bases and J 0 bases; bases outside gene matches: 5. The length of the CDR3 is 14 residues. Per germline, CDR1 SNHLY and CDR2 FYNNEI. CDR3 sequence reads: CASRFRDSSYEQYF. DNA for the CDR3: TGTGCCAGCAGGTTTCGGGACAGCTCCTACGAGCAGTACTTC.

The CDR3 loop is CASSSPDTQNTEAFF. In DNA, the CDR3 is TGTGCCAGCAGCTCCCCCGACACGCAAAACACTGAAGCTTTCTTT. The chain is built from TRBV7-9 and TRBJ1-1; D gene ambiguous. This CDR3 has 15 amino acids. V lost 4 bases and J 2 bases, leaving 14 bases between the germline ends. In germline, CDR1 is SEHNR, CDR2 FQNEAQ (reference sequence). Full variable domain (rest looked up from reference TRBV7-9 and TRBJ1-1): DTGVSQNPRHKITKRGQNVTFRCDPISEHNRLYWYRQTLGQGPEFLTYFQNEAQLEKSRLLSDRFSAERPKGSFSTLEIQRTEQGDSAMYLCASSSPDTQNTEAFFGQGTRLTVV.

The chain has TRBV6-5 and TRBJ1-4; D may be TRBD1 (5 bases). V was clipped by 9 bases and J by 3 bases, with 11 bases between them. The CDR3 loop spans 13 amino acids. Germline V gene lookup returns CDR1 MNHEY and CDR2 SVGAGI. CDR3 in DNA: TGTGCCAGTGCCGGGGGACCTAATGAAAAACTGTTTTTT. Encoded protein: CASAGGPNEKLFF.

This clone counts as medium-sized. The chain employs TRBV11-2 and TRBJ1-2; 7 bases map to TRBD1. The CDR3 loop spans 18 amino acids. Germline CDR1 and CDR2: SGHAT and FQNNGV. Unmatched junction bases numbered 14, after V lost 1 base and J lost 3 bases. The CDR3 nucleotides read TGTGCCAGCAGCTTAGGGGAAGGGGGCGGTTGGATGGACTATGGCTACACCTTC. Translating it yields CASSLGEGGGWMDYGYTF.